The present T cell receptor beta chain was sequenced within a study of siplizumab effects on memory and regulatory T cells. Whole-study findings and limits: Apparently key alloresponse contributors, naive T cells also seemed more diverse than memory cells. An assignable naive or memory phenotype was lacking in roughly 80-97% of proliferating CD4+ or CD8+ clones.

Worth noting for this clone: The target antigen is unknown.

Only in-frame clones appear in the TCRdb table, and some are missing; sequencing was by immunoSEQ multiplex PCR. The top ten clones hold around 0.15% of a sample with about 100,000 clones, more than 85% of them seen once. With 1 base clipped from V and 4 bases from J, the junction kept 8 bases outside the gene matches. CDR1 is SGHAT and CDR2 is FQNNGV in the germline V gene. The CDR3 extends over 18 amino acids. The V call is TRBV11-2, the J call TRBJ2-2; TRBD1 matches at 11 bases. The sequence was collected from a human donor in good health. The sequenced sample consisted of CD4+ T cells sorted from blood. This CDR3 reads CASSLVSDRGRFTGELFF. The CDR3 DNA reads as TGTGCCAGCAGCTTAGTATCGGACAGGGGGCGCTTCACCGGGGAGCTGTTTTTT. The entire variable domain, with the rest obtained from reference TRBV11-2 and TRBJ2-2, is as follows: EAGVAQSPRYKIIEKRQSVAFWCNPISGHATLYWYQQILGQGPKLLIQFQNNGVVDDSQLPKDRFSAERLKGVDSTLKIQPAKLEDSAVYLCASSLVSDRGRFTGELFFGEGSRLTVL.